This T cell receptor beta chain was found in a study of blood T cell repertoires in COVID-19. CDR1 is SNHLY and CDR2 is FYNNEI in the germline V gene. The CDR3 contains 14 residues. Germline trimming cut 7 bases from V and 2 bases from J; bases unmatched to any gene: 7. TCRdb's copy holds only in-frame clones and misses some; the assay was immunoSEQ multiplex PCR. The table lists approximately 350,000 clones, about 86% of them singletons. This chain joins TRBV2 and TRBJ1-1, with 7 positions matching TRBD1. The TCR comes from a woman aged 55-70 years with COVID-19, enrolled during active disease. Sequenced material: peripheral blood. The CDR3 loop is CASNPGQFNTEAFF. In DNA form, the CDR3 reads TGTGCCAGCAATCCGGGACAGTTCAACACTGAAGCTTTCTTT. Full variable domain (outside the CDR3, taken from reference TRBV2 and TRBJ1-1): EPEVTQTPSHQVTQMGQEVILRCVPISNHLYFYWYRQILGQKVEFLVSFYNNEISEKSEIFDDQFSVERPDGSNFTLKIRSTKLEDSAMYFCASNPGQFNTEAFFGQGTRLTVV.